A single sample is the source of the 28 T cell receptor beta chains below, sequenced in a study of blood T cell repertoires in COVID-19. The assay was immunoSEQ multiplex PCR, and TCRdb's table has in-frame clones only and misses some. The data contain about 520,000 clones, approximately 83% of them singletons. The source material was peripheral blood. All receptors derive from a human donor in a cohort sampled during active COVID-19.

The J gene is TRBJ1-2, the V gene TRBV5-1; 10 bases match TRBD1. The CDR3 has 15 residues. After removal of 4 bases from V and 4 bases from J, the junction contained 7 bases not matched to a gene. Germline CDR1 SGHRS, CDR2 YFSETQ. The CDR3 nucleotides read TGCGCCAGCAGCCCGGGGACAGGGGAGGCCTATGGCTACACCTTC. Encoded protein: CASSPGTGEAYGYTF. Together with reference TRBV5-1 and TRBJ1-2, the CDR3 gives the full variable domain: KAGVTQTPRYLIKTRGQQVTLSCSPISGHRSVSWYQQTPGQGLQFLFEYFSETQRNKGNFPGRFSGRQFSNSRSEMNVSTLELGDSALYLCASSPGTGEAYGYTFGSGTRLTVV.

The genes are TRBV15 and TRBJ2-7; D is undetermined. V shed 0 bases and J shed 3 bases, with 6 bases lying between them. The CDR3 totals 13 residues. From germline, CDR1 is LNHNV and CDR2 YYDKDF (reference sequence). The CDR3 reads CATSRDNSYEQYF. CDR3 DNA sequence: TGTGCCACCAGCAGAGATAACAGCTACGAGCAGTACTTC.

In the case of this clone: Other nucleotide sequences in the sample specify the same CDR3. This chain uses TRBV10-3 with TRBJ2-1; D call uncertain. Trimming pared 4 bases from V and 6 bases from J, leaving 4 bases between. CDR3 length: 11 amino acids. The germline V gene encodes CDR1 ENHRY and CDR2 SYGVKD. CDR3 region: CAISAGNEQFF. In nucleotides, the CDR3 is TGTGCCATCAGTGCAGGCAATGAGCAGTTCTTC.

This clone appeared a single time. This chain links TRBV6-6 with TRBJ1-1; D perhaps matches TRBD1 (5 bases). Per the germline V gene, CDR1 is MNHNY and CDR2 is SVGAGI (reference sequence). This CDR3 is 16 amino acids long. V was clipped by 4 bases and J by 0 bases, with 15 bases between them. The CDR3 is CASSFRQTRMNTEAFF. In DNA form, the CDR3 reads TGTGCCAGCAGTTTTCGACAGACCCGAATGAACACTGAAGCTTTCTTT.

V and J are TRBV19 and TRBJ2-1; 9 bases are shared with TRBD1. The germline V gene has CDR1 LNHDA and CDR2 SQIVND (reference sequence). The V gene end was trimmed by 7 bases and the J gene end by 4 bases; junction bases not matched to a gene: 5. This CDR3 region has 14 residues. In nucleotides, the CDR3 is TGTGCCAGTACCTCACAGGGGGCGTACAATGAGCAGTTCTTC. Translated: CASTSQGAYNEQFF.

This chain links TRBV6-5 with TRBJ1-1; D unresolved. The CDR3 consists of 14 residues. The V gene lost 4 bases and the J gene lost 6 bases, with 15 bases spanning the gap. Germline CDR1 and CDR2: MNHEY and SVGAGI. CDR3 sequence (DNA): TGTGCCAGCAGTTTAACCGAACGGGTATCTGAAGCTTTCTTT. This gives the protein CASSLTERVSEAFF.

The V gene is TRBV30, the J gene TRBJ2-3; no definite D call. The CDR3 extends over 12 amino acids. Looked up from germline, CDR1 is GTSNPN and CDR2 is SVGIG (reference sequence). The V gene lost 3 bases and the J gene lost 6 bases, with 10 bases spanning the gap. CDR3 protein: CAWRPATDTQYF. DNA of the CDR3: TGTGCCTGGAGACCAGCGACGGATACGCAGTATTTT.

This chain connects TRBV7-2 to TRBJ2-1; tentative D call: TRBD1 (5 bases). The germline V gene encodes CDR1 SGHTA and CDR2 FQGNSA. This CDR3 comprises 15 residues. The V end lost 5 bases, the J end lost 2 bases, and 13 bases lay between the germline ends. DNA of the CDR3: TGTGCCAGCAGCCAGACTGGACATACCTACAATGAGCAGTTCTTC. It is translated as CASSQTGHTYNEQFF.

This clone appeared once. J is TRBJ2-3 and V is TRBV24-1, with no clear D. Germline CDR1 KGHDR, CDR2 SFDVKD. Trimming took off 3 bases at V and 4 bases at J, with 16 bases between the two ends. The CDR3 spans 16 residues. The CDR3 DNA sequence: TGTGCCACCAGTGATACCTTCCGGCGGTTGCCAGATACGCAGTATTTT. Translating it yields CATSDTFRRLPDTQYF.

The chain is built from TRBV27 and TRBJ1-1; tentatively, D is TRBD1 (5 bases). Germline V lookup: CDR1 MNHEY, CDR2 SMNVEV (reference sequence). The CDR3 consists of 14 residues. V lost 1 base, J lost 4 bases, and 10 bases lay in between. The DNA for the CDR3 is TGTGCCAGCAGTTTATTATACAGGCCCACTGAAGCTTTCTTT. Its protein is CASSLLYRPTEAFF.

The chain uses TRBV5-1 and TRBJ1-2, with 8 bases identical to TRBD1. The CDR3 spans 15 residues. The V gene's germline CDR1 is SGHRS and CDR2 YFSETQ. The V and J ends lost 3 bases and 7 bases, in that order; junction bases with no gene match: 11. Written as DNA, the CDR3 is TGCGCCAGCAGCTCCGGACAGGGAGTCGGCGTTGGCTACACCTTC. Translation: CASSSGQGVGVGYTF.

In nucleotides, the CDR3 is TGTGCCAGCATGCCTTGGACAGGGAAGGATCAGCCCCAGCATTTT. Translating gives CASMPWTGKDQPQHF. The J gene is TRBJ1-5, the V gene TRBV27; 8 bases fit TRBD1. Germline values: CDR1 MNHEY, CDR2 SMNVEV (reference sequence). This CDR3 comprises 15 residues. J gave up 5 bases and V 7 bases, and 10 bases lay outside the gene matches.

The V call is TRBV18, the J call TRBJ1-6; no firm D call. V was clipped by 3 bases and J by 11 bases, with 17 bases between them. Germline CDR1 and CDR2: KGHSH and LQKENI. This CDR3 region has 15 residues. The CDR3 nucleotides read TGTGCCAGCTCACCCTCGAGAGAGGGTCCGCCACCCCTCCACTTT. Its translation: CASSPSREGPPPLHF.

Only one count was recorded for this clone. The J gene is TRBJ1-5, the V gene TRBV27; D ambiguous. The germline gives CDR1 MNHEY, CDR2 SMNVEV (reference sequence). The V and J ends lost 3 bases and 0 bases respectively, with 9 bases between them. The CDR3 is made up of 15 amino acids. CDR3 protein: CASSLSGFSNQPQHF. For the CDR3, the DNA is TGTGCCAGCAGTTTGTCGGGATTTAGCAATCAGCCCCAGCATTTT.

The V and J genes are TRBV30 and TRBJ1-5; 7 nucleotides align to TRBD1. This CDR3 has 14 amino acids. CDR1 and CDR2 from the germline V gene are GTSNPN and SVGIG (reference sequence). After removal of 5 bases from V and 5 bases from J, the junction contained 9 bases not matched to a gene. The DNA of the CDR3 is TGTGCCTGGGCCCTTTCCGGGACAGATCAGCCCCAGCATTTT. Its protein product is CAWALSGTDQPQHF.

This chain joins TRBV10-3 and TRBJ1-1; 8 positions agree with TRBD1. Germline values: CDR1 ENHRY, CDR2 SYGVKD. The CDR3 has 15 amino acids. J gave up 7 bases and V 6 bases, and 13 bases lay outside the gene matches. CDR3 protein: CAISERRTGGSEAFF. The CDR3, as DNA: TGTGCCATCAGCGAACGTCGAACAGGGGGTAGTGAAGCTTTCTTT.

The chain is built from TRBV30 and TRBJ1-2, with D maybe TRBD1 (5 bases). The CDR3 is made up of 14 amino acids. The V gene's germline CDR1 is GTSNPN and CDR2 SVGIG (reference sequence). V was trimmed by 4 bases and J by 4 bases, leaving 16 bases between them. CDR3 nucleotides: TGTGCCTGGACTGAGGGACTCCCTAGCTATGGCTACACCTTC. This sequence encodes CAWTEGLPSYGYTF.

The DNA for the CDR3 is TGCGCCACCGCACAGGGAATAGCCAAAAACATTCAGTACTTC. Translating it yields CATAQGIAKNIQYF. The chain recombines TRBV5-1 with TRBJ2-4; tentatively, D is TRBD1 (6 bases). Per germline, CDR1 SGHRS and CDR2 YFSETQ. V was pared by 9 bases and J by 0 bases, with 13 bases between. The CDR3 is made up of 14 amino acids.

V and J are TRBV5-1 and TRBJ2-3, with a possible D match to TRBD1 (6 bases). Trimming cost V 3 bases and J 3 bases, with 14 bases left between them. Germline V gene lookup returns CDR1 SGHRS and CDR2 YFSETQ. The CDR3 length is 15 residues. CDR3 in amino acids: CASSSQQGNTDTQYF. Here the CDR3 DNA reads TGCGCCAGCAGCTCTCAACAGGGAAATACAGATACGCAGTATTTT.

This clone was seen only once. The CDR3, as DNA: TGTGCCAGCAGTTCGAGGACAGGGAGTACTGAAGCTTTCTTT. Translating gives CASSSRTGSTEAFF. This chain joins TRBV27 and TRBJ1-1; 8 nucleotides line up with TRBD1. Germline trimming cut 4 bases from V and 5 bases from J; bases unmatched to any gene: 6. CDR3 length: 14 amino acids. The germline gives CDR1 MNHEY, CDR2 SMNVEV (reference sequence).

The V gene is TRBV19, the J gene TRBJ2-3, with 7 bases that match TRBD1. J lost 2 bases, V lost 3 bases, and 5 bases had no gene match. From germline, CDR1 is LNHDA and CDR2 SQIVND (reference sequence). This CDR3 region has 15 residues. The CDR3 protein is CASSMGQLFTDTQYF. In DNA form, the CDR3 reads TGTGCCAGTAGTATGGGACAGCTATTCACAGATACGCAGTATTTT.

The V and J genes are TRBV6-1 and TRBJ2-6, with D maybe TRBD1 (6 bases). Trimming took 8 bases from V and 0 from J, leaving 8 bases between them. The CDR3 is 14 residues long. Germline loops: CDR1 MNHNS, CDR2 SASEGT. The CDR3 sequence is CASRDNSGANVLTF. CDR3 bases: TGTGCCAGCCGGGACAACTCTGGGGCCAACGTCCTGACTTTC.

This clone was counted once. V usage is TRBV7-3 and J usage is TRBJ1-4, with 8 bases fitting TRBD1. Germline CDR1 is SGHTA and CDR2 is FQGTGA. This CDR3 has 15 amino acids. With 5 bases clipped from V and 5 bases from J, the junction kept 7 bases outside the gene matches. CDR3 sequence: CASSPGQGRNEKLFF. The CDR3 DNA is TGTGCCAGCAGCCCTGGACAGGGTCGGAATGAAAAACTGTTTTTT.

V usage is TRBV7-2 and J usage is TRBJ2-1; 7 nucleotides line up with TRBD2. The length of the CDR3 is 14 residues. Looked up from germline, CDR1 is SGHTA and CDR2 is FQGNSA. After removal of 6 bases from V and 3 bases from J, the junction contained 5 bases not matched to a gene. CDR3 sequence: CASRGAGYYNEQFF. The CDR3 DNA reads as TGTGCCAGCAGAGGAGCGGGGTACTACAATGAGCAGTTCTTC.

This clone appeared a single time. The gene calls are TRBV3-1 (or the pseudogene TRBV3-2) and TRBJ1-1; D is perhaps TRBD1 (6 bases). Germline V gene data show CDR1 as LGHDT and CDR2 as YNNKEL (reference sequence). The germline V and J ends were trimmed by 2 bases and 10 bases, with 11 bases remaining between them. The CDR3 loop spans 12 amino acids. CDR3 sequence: CASSQQKGVAFF. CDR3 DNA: TGTGCCAGCAGCCAACAAAAGGGGGTAGCTTTCTTT.

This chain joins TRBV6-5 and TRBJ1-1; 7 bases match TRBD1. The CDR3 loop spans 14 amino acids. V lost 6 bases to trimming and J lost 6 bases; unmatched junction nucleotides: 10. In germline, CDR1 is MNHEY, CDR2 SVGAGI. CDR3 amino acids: CASSQGVVVAEAFF. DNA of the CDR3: TGTGCCAGCAGCCAGGGGGTGGTTGTGGCTGAAGCTTTCTTT.

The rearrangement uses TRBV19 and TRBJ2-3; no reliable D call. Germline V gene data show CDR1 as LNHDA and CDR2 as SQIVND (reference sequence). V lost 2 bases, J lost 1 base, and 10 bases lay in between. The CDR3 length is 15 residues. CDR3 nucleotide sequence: TGTGCCAGTAGTATATCGGAACAGCGCACAGATACGCAGTATTTT. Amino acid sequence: CASSISEQRTDTQYF.

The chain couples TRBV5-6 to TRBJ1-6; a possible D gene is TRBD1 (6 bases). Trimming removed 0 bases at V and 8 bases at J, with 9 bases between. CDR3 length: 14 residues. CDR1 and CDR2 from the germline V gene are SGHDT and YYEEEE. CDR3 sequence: CASSLVQGYSPLHF. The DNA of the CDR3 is TGTGCCAGCAGCTTGGTGCAGGGGTATTCACCCCTCCACTTT.